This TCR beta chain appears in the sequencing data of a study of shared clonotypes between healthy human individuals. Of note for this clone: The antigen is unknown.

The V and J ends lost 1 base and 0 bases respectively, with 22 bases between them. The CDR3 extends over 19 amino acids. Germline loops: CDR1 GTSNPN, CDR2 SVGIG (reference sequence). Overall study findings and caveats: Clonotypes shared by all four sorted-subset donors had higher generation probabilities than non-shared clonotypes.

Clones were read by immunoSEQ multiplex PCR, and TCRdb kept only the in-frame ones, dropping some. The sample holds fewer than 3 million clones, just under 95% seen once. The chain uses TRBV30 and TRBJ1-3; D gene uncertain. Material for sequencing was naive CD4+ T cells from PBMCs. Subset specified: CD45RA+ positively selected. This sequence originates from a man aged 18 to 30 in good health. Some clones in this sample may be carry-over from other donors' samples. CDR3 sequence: CAWSAGRLLGSNSGNTIYF. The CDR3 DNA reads TGTGCCTGGAGTGCGGGGAGACTTTTAGGATCTAACTCTGGAAACACCATATATTTT.